Below are 18 T cell receptor beta chains sequenced from a single sample in a study of tissue T cells after allogeneic stem cell transplantation. Profiled with immunoSEQ multiplex PCR; TCRdb holds only in-frame clones, not every one. The sample lists about 4,100 clones, around 43% occurring once. Sample time point: mouse harvest day 14 after allogeneic transplant. Mouse grafts combined 10^7 T-cell-depleted bone marrow cells with 10^6 splenic CD5+ T cells. The sequenced sample was lymph node tissue. The receptors originated from a female BALB/c mouse given C57BL/6 T cells with graft-versus-host disease after an allogeneic hematopoietic cell transplant.

This clone was counted between two and nine times. The genes and germline here are from mouse. The read ends 1 residue shy of where the CDR3 ends; the end is completed using the germline J gene. V and J are TRBV3 and TRBJ1-1, with TRBD1 identical over 11 bases. Germline CDR1 is SNHLY and CDR2 is FYNGKV (reference sequence). Losses at the gene ends were 5 bases for V and 4 bases for J; bases not matched to a gene: 3. This CDR3 is 14 amino acids long. CDR3 DNA (partial): TGTGCCAGCAGCACCGGGACAGGGGGCACAGAAGTCTTC. This encodes CASSTGTGGTEVF. The whole CDR3 protein reads CASSTGTGGTEVFF.

Remarks on this clone: The germline and genes are mouse ones. The read ends 1 residue before the CDR3 terminus; that terminus is restored from the germline J gene. This chain joins TRBV2 and TRBJ1-2; 7 nucleotides line up with TRBD1. The CDR3 is 15 amino acids. V lost 3 bases to trimming and J lost 3 bases; unmatched junction nucleotides: 7. CDR1 is LGHNA, CDR2 YSYQKL, per germline. The chain's CDR3 is CASSQPTGVDSDYTF. CDR3 DNA (partial): TGTGCCAGCAGCCAGCCTACAGGGGTGGACTCCGACTACACC.

With respect to this clone: These gene names are mouse names. Read data end 1 residue before the CDR3 end; the end is taken from the germline J gene. The V and J genes are TRBV4 and TRBJ2-4; 8 bases align to TRBD2. The CDR3 totals 15 residues. The junction had 4 bases not matched to a gene; V was cut back by 3 bases and J by 2 bases. CDR1 and CDR2 (germline): LGHDT, YNNKQL (reference sequence). The DNA read from the CDR3 is TGTGCCAGCAGCTACGGCTGGGGGGCTCAAAACACCTTGTAC. Translating gives CASSYGWGAQNTLY. From start to end, the CDR3 is CASSYGWGAQNTLYF.

By its share, this clone is medium-sized. Gene names denote mouse genes. Partial CDR3 DNA: TGTGCCAGCAGTAGGGGGGGCGAACAGTAC. Translating it yields CASSRGGEQY. The entire CDR3 protein reads CASSRGGEQYF. This chain links TRBV15 with TRBJ2-7, with 8 nucleotides matching TRBD2. The read halts 1 residue ahead of the CDR3 end, with the missing end drawn from the germline J gene. The J segment lost 7 bases and the V segment lost 5 bases, leaving 1 base of the junction unmatched. The CDR3 has 11 amino acids. Germline V gene sequence: CDR1 SGHND, CDR2 FRSKSL. The whole variable domain, remainder taken from reference TRBV15 and TRBJ2-7, is DAGVTQTPRHEVAEKGQTIILKCEPVSGHNDLFWYRQTKIQGLELLSYFRSKSLMEDGGAFKDRFKAEMLNSSFSTLKIQPTEPKDSAVYLCASSRGGEQYFGPGTRLTVL.

The table lists this clone with a few counts. Gene names follow the mouse nomenclature. The read terminates 1 residue ahead of where the CDR3 ends, so the germline J gene completes it. This chain uses TRBV5 with TRBJ2-1; 11 nucleotides match TRBD2. Germline values: CDR1 LGHNA, CDR2 YNLKQL (reference sequence). CDR3 length: 16 amino acids. Losses at the gene ends were 4 bases for V and 0 bases for J; bases not matched to a gene: 2. This chain's CDR3 is CASSRLGGVNYAEQFF. The covered CDR3 bases are TGTGCCAGCAGCCGACTGGGGGGGGTTAACTATGCTGAGCAGTTC.

Note on this clone: Any gene name here is a mouse gene name. From the germline J gene comes the end of the CDR3, since the read stops 1 residue before it. The chain links TRBV12-1 to TRBJ2-4, with D perhaps TRBD1 or TRBD2 (6 bases each). Trimming pared 4 bases from V and 0 bases from J, leaving 13 bases between. There are 15 residues in the CDR3. CDR1 is SGHSN, CDR2 HYEKVE, per germline. The part of the CDR3 DNA that was read is TGTGCCAGCTCCCGTGGGGGCTCTAGTCAAAACACCTTGTAC. Translation gives CASSRGGSSQNTLY. The whole CDR3 protein is CASSRGGSSQNTLYF.

Concerning this clone: Gene names and germline match the mouse. The read ends 1 residue shy of where the CDR3 ends; the end is completed using the germline J gene. V is TRBV24 and J is TRBJ2-4, with 7 bases that match TRBD1. CDR1 KGHTA and CDR2 FRNEEI come from the germline V gene. After removal of 0 bases from V and 1 base from J, the junction contained 7 bases not matched to a gene. This CDR3 spans 17 amino acids. The covered CDR3 bases are TGTGCCAGCAGTCTGTATAGGCAGGGGGAGGGTCAAAACACCTTGTAC. Its translation is CASSLYRQGEGQNTLY. The full CDR3 is CASSLYRQGEGQNTLYF.

Worth noting for this clone: At one end, the junction sequence differs from germline, possibly due to a read error. Mouse gene names and germline throughout. The read comes to an end 1 residue before the CDR3 does, leaving the germline J gene to fill in the end. V usage is TRBV29 and J usage is TRBJ1-4, with D possibly being TRBD1 (5 bases). The germline V gene encodes CDR1 MSHET and CDR2 SYDVDS. The CDR3 is 16 residues long. The CDR3 here is CPSRLPRTISNARLFF. The sequenced CDR3 bases are TGTCCTAGCCGTTTACCCCGGACAATTTCCAACGCAAGATTATTT.

On this clone: Gene names and germline refer to mouse. The sequenced part of the CDR3 DNA is TGCTCCAGCAGTCCACGGACTGGGGGGAACACCCAGTAC. Translating it yields CSSSPRTGGNTQY. The whole CDR3 region reads CSSSPRTGGNTQYF. The chain joins TRBV23 to TRBJ2-5; the D call TRBD2 from the table was never checked on the DNA. From the germline J gene comes the end of the CDR3, since the read stops 1 residue before it. The CDR3 consists of 14 residues. Germline V gives CDR1 KGHTA, CDR2 FQNQQP.

Remarks on this clone: Each gene name is a mouse one. The read gets to within 1 residue of the CDR3 end, and the germline J gene fills in the rest. The chain joins TRBV13-3 to TRBJ2-7; the D gene is possibly TRBD2 (7 bases). The CDR3 runs to 14 residues. Trimming left V 1 base short and J 3 bases short, with 11 bases between. Germline-derived CDR1 and CDR2 are NNHDY and SYVADS. CDR3 DNA, as far as it was read: TGTGCCAGCAGTGATCGCTGGGGGCACTATGAACAGTAC. This encodes CASSDRWGHYEQY. The entire CDR3 sequence reads CASSDRWGHYEQYF.

A remark on this clone: The genes are named according to mouse. The read finishes 1 residue shy of the CDR3 end, and the germline J gene is used to complete it. The rearrangement uses TRBV19 and TRBJ2-4, with no clear D. The germline V gene encodes CDR1 FNHDT and CDR2 SITEND (reference sequence). The CDR3 has 13 residues. V lost 2 bases, J lost 2 bases, and 6 bases lay in between. Here the CDR3 reads CASSIDNQNTLYF. CDR3 bases read: TGTGCCAGCAGTATCGACAATCAAAACACCTTGTAC.

This clone was counted only a few times. Gene names are the mouse ones. The read finishes 1 residue shy of the CDR3 end, and the germline J gene is used to complete it. The V gene is TRBV13-1, the J gene TRBJ2-7; D gene ambiguous. Germline loops: CDR1 NSHNY, CDR2 SYGAGN. This CDR3 comprises 12 residues. Trimming pared 0 bases from V and 2 bases from J, leaving 3 bases between. The DNA read from the CDR3 is TGTGCCAGCAGTGATGCACCCTATGAACAGTAC. Residues: CASSDAPYEQY. The entire CDR3 protein is CASSDAPYEQYF.

Comments on this clone: Gene and germline names: mouse. The read ends 1 residue shy of where the CDR3 ends; the end is completed using the germline J gene. The chain combines TRBV13-1 with TRBJ2-5, with 11 bases matching TRBD2. The junction had 4 bases not matched to a gene; V was cut back by 1 base and J by 6 bases. Germline CDR1 is NSHNY and CDR2 is SYGAGN. CDR3 length equals 15 residues. The CDR3 sequence: CASSDPLGGRDTQYF. The part of the CDR3 DNA that was read is TGTGCCAGCAGTGATCCACTGGGGGGGCGGGACACCCAGTAC.

On this clone: The junction shows a germline mismatch at one end, possibly a read error. Here the gene names and germline are mouse. The CDR3 extends 1 residue past the end of the read, so its final part is completed from the germline J gene. The chain employs TRBV13-2 and TRBJ1-3; D not certain. CDR1 is NNHNN and CDR2 is SYGAGS in the germline V gene (reference sequence). The CDR3 has 15 amino acids. Incomplete CDR3 DNA: TGTGCCAGCAGTGATGCACCCATTTCTGGAAATACGCTCTAT. Residues: CASSDAPISGNTLY. Given in full, the CDR3 is CASSDAPISGNTLYF.

Turning to this clone: Genes here carry mouse names. The DNA ends 1 residue before the CDR3 does, and the rest of the CDR3 is filled in from the germline J gene. V usage is TRBV23 and J usage is TRBJ2-5; the D call TRBD1 from the table was never checked on the DNA. The CDR3 is made up of 14 amino acids. Germline CDR1 KGHTA, CDR2 FQNQQP. The sequenced CDR3 bases are TGCTCCAGCAGTCCCCGGGACAGGGGACACACCCAGTAC. It yields the protein CSSSPRDRGHTQY. The CDR3 in full is CSSSPRDRGHTQYF.

This clone has only a few counts. Mouse names are used for the genes. The observed sequence ends 1 residue before the CDR3 terminus, with the missing tail filled in from the germline J gene. The chain employs TRBV26 and TRBJ1-3, with TRBD1 identical over 7 bases. CDR3 length: 14 amino acids. V dropped 4 bases and J dropped 2; count of bases not matched to a gene: 2. Germline lookup yields CDR1 KGHPV and CDR2 FQNQEV (reference sequence). CDR3 sequence reads: CASSPQGAGNTLYF. Partial CDR3 DNA: TGTGCCAGCAGTCCTCAGGGGGCTGGAAATACGCTCTAT.

As concerns this clone: Gene names and germline refer to mouse. The read ends 1 residue before the CDR3 terminus; that terminus is restored from the germline J gene. The chain recombines TRBV19 with TRBJ2-4, with TRBD2 identical over 7 bases. CDR1 is FNHDT and CDR2 is SITEND in the germline V gene (reference sequence). Trimming took 2 bases from V and 5 from J; bases not matched to a gene: 2. This CDR3 is built from 13 residues. The covered CDR3 bases are TGTGCCAGCAGTATGGGGGGGGGAAACACCTTGTAC. Its protein product is CASSMGGGNTLY. The full CDR3 protein reads CASSMGGGNTLYF.

A few counts support this clone. Mouse germline and gene names are used. Sequencing ends 1 residue short of the CDR3 end; the germline J gene provides the rest. The gene calls are TRBV13-1 and TRBJ2-7; TRBD1 matches at 10 bases. After removal of 5 bases from V and 3 bases from J, the junction contained 5 bases not matched to a gene. Germline CDR1 is NSHNY and CDR2 is SYGAGN. This CDR3 region has 14 residues. The CDR3 sequence is CASRAGTGDYEQYF. The CDR3 bases that were read are TGTGCCAGCAGGGCCGGGACAGGGGACTATGAACAGTAC.